This TCR beta chain is drawn from a study of blood T cell repertoires in COVID-19. As for the study in general: Whether acute or convalescent, the COVID-19 samples came from the United States, Italy and Spain. PBMCs, B-cell-depleted T cells, or T cells provided the cDNA or gDNA that made up the material.

Trimming left V 7 bases short and J 7 bases short, with 13 bases between. This CDR3 comprises 12 residues. Germline CDR1 and CDR2: SNHLY and FYNNEI. Authors' data handling: Counts of nucleated cells, estimated from reference gene primer amplification, were obtained. Assay used: immunoSEQ multiplex PCR; TCRdb lists only in-frame clones, some missing. Clonal size and the V and J genes are those of that table, whereas D and trimming came from the DNA. The repertoire holds approximately 180,000 clones, with roughly 79% as singletons. The sample comprised peripheral blood. The chain joins TRBV2 to TRBJ1-1, with a weak D call TRBD1 (5 bases). This sequence originates from a woman between 65 and 79 years old with acute or convalescent COVID-19. CDR3 bases: TGTGCCAGCAATTTGGAGGGGATTGAAGCTTTCTTT. This translates into CASNLEGIEAFF.